This TCR beta chain appears in the sequencing data of a study of T cells after yellow fever vaccination. Trimming cost V 3 bases and J 0 bases, with 8 bases left between them. This CDR3 has 14 amino acids. Using its own MiXCR run on the 5' RACE reads, TCRdb lists one record per CDR3 protein. This table has about 320,000 distinct CDR3 sequences, approximately 4.3% appearing once. The clonotype originates from a young man who received the YFV17D yellow fever vaccine. This chain connects TRBV12-3 or TRBV12-4 to TRBJ1-1, with TRBD1 as a possible D gene (6 bases). This sample comprised PBMCs, obtained 15 days after the yellow fever booster vaccination. The CDR3 sequence is CASSFHRVNTEAFF. DNA for the CDR3: TGTGCCAGCAGTTTCCACAGGGTGAACACTGAAGCTTTCTTT.